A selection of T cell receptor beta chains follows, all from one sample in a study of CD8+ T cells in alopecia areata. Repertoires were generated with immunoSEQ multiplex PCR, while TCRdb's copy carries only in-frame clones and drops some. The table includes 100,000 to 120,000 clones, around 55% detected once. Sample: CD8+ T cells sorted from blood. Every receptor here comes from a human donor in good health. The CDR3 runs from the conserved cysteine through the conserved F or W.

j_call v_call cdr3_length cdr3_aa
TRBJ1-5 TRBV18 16 CASSPISGDINQPQHF
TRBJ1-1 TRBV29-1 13 CSAEGGFGTEAFF
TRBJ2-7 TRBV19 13 CASSIQGSYEQYF
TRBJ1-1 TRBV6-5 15 CASSYRDSMNTEAFF
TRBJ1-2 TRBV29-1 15 CSVDDRDSFNYGYTF
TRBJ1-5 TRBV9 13 CASSVTGGLPQHF
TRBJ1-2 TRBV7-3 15 CASRFPLWSPYGYTF
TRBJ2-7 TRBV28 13 CASSSGQGWEQYF
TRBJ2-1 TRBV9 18 CASSVVSIGASGGHEQFF
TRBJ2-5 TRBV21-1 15 CTSSKVRRFFETQYF
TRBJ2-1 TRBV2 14 CASRGLAGIDEQFF
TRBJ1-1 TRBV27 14 CASSLRGRVTEAFF
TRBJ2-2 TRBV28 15 CASSPVHQGPGELFF
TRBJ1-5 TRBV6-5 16 CASSYSPETWNQPQHF
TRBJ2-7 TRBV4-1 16 CASSQKPSPGTYEQYF
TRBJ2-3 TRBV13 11 CASTKTDTQYF
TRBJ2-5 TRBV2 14 CASFSGRGRETQYF